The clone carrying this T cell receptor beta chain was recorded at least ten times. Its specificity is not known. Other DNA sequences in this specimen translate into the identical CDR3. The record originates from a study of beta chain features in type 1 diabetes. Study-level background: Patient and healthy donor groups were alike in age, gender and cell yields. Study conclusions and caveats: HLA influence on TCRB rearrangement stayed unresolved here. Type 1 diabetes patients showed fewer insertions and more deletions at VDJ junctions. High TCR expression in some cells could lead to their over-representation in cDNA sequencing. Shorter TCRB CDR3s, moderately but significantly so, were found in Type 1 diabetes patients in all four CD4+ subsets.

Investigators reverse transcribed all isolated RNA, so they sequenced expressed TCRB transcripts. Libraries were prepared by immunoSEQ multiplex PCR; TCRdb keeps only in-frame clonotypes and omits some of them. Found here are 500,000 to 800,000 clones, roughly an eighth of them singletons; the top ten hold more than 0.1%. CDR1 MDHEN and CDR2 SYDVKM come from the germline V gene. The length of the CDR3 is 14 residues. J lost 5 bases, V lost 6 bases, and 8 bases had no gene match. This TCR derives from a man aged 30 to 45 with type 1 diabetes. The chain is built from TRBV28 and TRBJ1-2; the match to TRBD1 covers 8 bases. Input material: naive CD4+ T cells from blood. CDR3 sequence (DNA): TGTGCCAGCAGCCGAACAGGGGGTGGGTATGGCTACACCTTC. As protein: CASSRTGGGYGYTF.